The T cell receptor (beta chain) under discussion was sequenced for a study of blood T cell repertoires in COVID-19. About the research overall: Whether acute or convalescent, the COVID-19 samples came from the United States, Italy and Spain. The cDNA or gDNA used as material had been derived from T cells, B-cell-depleted T cells, or PBMCs.

The method was immunoSEQ multiplex PCR; TCRdb's version includes in-frame clones alone and lacks a portion of them. The sample consists of around 270,000 clones, roughly 84% of them appearing once. This sequence was found in a woman in her thirties or forties who had recovered from COVID-19. Sequencing was done on a sample of peripheral blood.

In DNA, the CDR3 is TGCGCCAGCAGTTACTCGGACTATGGCTACACCTTC. It specifies CASSYSDYGYTF. The chain links TRBV5-1 to TRBJ1-2; no clear D. CDR1 and CDR2 from the germline V gene are SGHRS and YFSETQ. Trimming pared 5 bases from V and 3 bases from J, leaving 8 bases between. This CDR3 spans 12 amino acids.